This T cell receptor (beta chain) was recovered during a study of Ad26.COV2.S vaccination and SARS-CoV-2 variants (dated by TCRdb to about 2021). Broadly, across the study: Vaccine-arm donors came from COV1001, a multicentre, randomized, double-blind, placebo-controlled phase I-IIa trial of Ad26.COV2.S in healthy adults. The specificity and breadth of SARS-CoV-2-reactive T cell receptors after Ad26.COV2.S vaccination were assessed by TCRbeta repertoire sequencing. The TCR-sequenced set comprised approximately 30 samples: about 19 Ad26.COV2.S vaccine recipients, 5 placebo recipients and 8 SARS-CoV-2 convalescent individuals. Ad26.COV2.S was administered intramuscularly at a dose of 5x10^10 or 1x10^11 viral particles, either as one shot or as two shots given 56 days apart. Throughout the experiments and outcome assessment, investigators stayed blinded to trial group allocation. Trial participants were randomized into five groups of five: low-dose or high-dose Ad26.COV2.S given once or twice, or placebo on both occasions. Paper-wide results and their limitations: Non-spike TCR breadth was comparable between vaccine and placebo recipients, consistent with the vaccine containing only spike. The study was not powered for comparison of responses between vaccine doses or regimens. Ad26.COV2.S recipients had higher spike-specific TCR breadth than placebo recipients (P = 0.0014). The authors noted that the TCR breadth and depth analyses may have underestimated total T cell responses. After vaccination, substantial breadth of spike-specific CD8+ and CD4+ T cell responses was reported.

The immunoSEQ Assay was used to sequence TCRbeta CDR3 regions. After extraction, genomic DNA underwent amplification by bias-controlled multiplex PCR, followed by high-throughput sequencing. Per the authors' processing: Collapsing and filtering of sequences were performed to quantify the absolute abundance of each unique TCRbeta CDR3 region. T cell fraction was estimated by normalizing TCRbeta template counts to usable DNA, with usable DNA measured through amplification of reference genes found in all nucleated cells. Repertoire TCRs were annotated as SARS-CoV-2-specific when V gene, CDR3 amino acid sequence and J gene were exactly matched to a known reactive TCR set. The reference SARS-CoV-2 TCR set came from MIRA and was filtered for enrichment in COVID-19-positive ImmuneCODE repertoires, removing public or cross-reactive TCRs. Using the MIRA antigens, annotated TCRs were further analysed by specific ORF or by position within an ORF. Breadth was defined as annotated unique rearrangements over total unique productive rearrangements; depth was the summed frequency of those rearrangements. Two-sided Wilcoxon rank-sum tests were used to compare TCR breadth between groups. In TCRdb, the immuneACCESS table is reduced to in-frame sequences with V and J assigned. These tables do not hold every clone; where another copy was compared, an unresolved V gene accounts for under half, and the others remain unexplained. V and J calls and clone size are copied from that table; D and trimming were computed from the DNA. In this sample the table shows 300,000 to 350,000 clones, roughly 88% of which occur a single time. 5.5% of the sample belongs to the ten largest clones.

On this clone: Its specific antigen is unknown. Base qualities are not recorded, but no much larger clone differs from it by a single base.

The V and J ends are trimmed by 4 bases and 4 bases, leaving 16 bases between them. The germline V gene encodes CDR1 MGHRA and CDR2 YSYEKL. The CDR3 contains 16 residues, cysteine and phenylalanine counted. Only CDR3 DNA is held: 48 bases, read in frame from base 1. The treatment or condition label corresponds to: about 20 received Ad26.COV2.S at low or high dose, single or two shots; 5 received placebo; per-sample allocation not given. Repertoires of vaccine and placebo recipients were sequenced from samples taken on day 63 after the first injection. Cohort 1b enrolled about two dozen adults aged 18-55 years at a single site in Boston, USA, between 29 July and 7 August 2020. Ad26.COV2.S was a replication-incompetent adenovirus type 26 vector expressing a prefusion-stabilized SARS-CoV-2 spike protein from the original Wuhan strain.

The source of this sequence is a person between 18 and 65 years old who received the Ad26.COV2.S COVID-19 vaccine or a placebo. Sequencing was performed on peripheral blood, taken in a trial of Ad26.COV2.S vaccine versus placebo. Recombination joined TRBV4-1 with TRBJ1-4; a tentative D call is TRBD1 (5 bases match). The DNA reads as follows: TGCGCCAGCAGCCCGGGCCCGCGGGGGGTTAATGAAAAACTGTTTTTT. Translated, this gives CASSPGPRGVNEKLFF.